The present TCR beta chain was sequenced within a study of blood T cells in healthy people across ages. PCR was performed a second time for about 7 to 12 cycles using a sample-barcoded 5' primer and a J-beta primer mix. TCRdb re-analysed the 5' RACE reads in MiXCR, keeping a single row per CDR3 protein. The sample yields about 510,000 distinct CDR3 sequences, about 28% seen once. With regard to this clonotype: One junction end does not reproduce the germline sequence, and a read error may be involved.

The V gene's germline CDR1 is SGHKS and CDR2 YYEKEE (reference sequence). The CDR3 is made up of 13 amino acids. Samples each had at least 6 micrograms of total RNA extracted. The data also belong to a second study, concerning T cells of mothers and their children.

The sample comprised blood. The receptor was derived from a boy younger than 10 in good health. The chain carries TRBV5-5 and TRBJ2-5; 9 nucleotides match TRBD1. The CDR3 DNA sequence: TGTGCCAGCAGTCGTCGACAGGGGGGGACCCAGTGCTTC. This encodes CASSRRQGGTQCF.